These 23 T cell receptor beta chains originate from one sample sequenced in a study of shared clonotypes between healthy human individuals. Only in-frame clones appear in the TCRdb table, and some are missing; sequencing was by immunoSEQ multiplex PCR. The data show 2 million or so clones, around 95% seen once. The sample was naive CD4+ T cells sorted from blood. The subset denotes: CD45RA+ positively selected. The receptors originated from a man aged 18-30 years in good health.

This sequence joins TRBV7-3 and TRBJ2-1; 9 bases match TRBD2. Germline loops: CDR1 SGHTA, CDR2 FQGTGA. This CDR3 has 15 residues. Trimming cost V 5 bases and J 1 base; bases outside gene matches: 3. DNA for the CDR3: TGTGCCAGCAGCGATAGCGGGGGATCCTACAATGAGCAGTTCTTC. Translating gives CASSDSGGSYNEQFF.

The chain is built from TRBV30 and TRBJ2-2; 8 bases fit TRBD1. CDR3 length: 13 residues. The germline gives CDR1 GTSNPN, CDR2 SVGIG (reference sequence). The V and J ends lost 8 bases and 3 bases, in that order; junction bases with no gene match: 5. The CDR3 sequence is CAGGQAYTGELFF. CDR3 nucleotide sequence: TGTGCCGGGGGACAGGCTTACACCGGGGAGCTGTTTTTT.

This chain links TRBV10-1 with TRBJ2-1, with 9 bases matching TRBD2. The trim removed 8 bases at V and 3 bases at J, leaving 8 bases unmatched. The CDR3 length is 15 residues. Per germline, CDR1 WNHNN and CDR2 SYGVQD (reference sequence). CDR3 amino acids: CASGKAGGGYNEQFF. As DNA, the CDR3 is TGCGCCAGCGGTAAAGCGGGGGGTGGCTACAATGAGCAGTTCTTC.

V usage is TRBV7-9 and J usage is TRBJ2-3; 7 nucleotides agree with TRBD1. J lost 1 base, V lost 5 bases, and 6 bases had no gene match. The CDR3 is 15 residues long. Per the germline V gene, CDR1 is SEHNR and CDR2 is FQNEAQ (reference sequence). The CDR3 sequence is CASSPRQGRTDTQYF. CDR3 nucleotide sequence: TGTGCCAGCAGCCCGCGACAGGGACGCACAGATACGCAGTATTTT.

CDR3 DNA sequence: TGTGCCAGCAGCTTAGAGTCAGGACCCTACGAGCAGTACTTC. Amino acid sequence: CASSLESGPYEQYF. V and J are TRBV11-2 and TRBJ2-7; D not certain. Trimming took off 0 bases at V and 2 bases at J, with 8 bases between the two ends. CDR1 and CDR2 (germline): SGHAT, FQNNGV. This CDR3 contains 14 residues. The full variable domain, rest sourced from reference TRBV11-2 and TRBJ2-7, is EAGVAQSPRYKIIEKRQSVAFWCNPISGHATLYWYQQILGQGPKLLIQFQNNGVVDDSQLPKDRFSAERLKGVDSTLKIQPAKLEDSAVYLCASSLESGPYEQYFGPGTRLTVT.

The genes are TRBV10-2 and TRBJ2-2, with 7 bases identical to TRBD2. With 8 bases clipped from V and 5 bases from J, the junction kept 8 bases outside the gene matches. The CDR3 spans 14 residues. Looked up from germline, CDR1 is WSHSY and CDR2 is SAAADI. The CDR3 DNA sequence: TGCGCCAGCGAGGGAGGGAGTCCGACCGGGGAGCTGTTTTTT. Protein: CASEGGSPTGELFF.

The chain has TRBV28 and TRBJ1-6; 9 bases are a match to TRBD1. The CDR3 covers 20 residues. The germline V gene has CDR1 MDHEN and CDR2 SYDVKM. V dropped 1 base and J dropped 1; count of bases not matched to a gene: 11. Here the CDR3 reads CASSLSPNRGLESYNSPLHF. The CDR3 DNA sequence: TGTGCCAGCAGTTTATCCCCTAACAGGGGGCTAGAGTCCTATAATTCACCCCTCCACTTT. Combining the CDR3 with reference TRBV28 and TRBJ1-6 gives the whole variable domain DVKVTQSSRYLVKRTGEKVFLECVQDMDHENMFWYRQDPGLGLRLIYFSYDVKMKEKGDIPEGYSVSREKKERFSLILESASTNQTSMYLCASSLSPNRGLESYNSPLHFGNGTRLTVT.

The V gene is TRBV6-5, the J gene TRBJ2-7; 7 bases are shared with TRBD1. The CDR3 has 12 amino acids. Unmatched junction bases numbered 4, after V lost 5 bases and J lost 6 bases. Germline V lookup: CDR1 MNHEY, CDR2 SVGAGI. CDR3 region: CASSLPGGEQYF. For the CDR3, the DNA is TGTGCCAGCAGTCTCCCAGGGGGCGAGCAGTACTTC.

Concerning this clone itself: Sequence at one end of the junction differs from germline and may be a read error. This chain uses TRBV7-7 with TRBJ2-2, with 8 bases that match TRBD2. CDR3 length equals 15 residues. Germline CDR1 SSHAT, CDR2 FNYEAQ (reference sequence). CDR3 amino acids: CASSPGREATGELFF. CDR3 sequence (DNA): TGTGCTAGCAGCCCGGGGCGGGAGGCTACCGGGGAGCTGTTTTTT.

This rearrangement joins TRBV2 to TRBJ1-2; perhaps TRBD1 as D (6 bases). Germline-derived CDR1 and CDR2 are SNHLY and FYNNEI. The CDR3 length is 14 residues. V was shortened by 4 bases and J by 4 bases, with 13 bases between the two germline ends. CDR3 DNA: TGTGCCAGCAGTGCCCAACAGGGAACCTATGGCTACACCTTC. Translating it yields CASSAQQGTYGYTF.

This clone was observed a single time. Distinct nucleotide sequences in the sample also encode this CDR3. The chain carries TRBV18 and TRBJ2-5; no clear D gene. The germline V and J ends were trimmed by 3 bases and 2 bases, with 7 bases remaining between them. The length of the CDR3 is 13 residues. The V gene's germline CDR1 is KGHSH and CDR2 LQKENI. This CDR3 is CASSPLGQETQYF. The CDR3 DNA sequence: TGTGCCAGCTCACCCCTGGGGCAAGAGACCCAGTACTTC. The full variable domain, rest sourced from reference TRBV18 and TRBJ2-5, is NAGVMQNPRHLVRRRGQEARLRCSPMKGHSHVYWYRQLPEEGLKFMVYLQKENIIDESGMPKERFSAEFPKEGPSILRIQQVVRGDSAAYFCASSPLGQETQYFGPGTRLLVL.

The rearrangement links TRBV10-1 to TRBJ1-1, with D possibly TRBD1 on 6 matching bases. Per germline, CDR1 WNHNN and CDR2 SYGVQD (reference sequence). The germline V and J ends were trimmed by 11 bases and 10 bases, with 14 bases remaining between them. The CDR3 length is 10 residues. In DNA, the CDR3 is TGCGCCCCTGGGGGCTGTGGAGCTTTCTTT. This gives the protein CAPGGCGAFF.

The chain's CDR3 is CASSQSTGGNTIYF. Here the CDR3 DNA reads TGCGCCAGCAGCCAATCGACAGGGGGAAACACCATATATTTT. This chain joins TRBV5-1 and TRBJ1-3; 7 nucleotides align to TRBD1. The CDR3 length is 14 residues. Germline lookup yields CDR1 SGHRS and CDR2 YFSETQ. V lost 4 bases and J lost 4; bases outside the gene matches: 5.

This sequence joins TRBV29-1 and TRBJ2-7, with 7 bases identical to TRBD2. Trimming removed 7 bases from V and 2 bases from J; junction bases left unmatched: 11. Looked up from germline, CDR1 is SQVTM and CDR2 is ANQGSEA. CDR3 length: 14 residues. Written as DNA, the CDR3 is TGCAGCGCTGGTCCAAGCGGGACTACCTACGAGCAGTACTTC. Translation: CSAGPSGTTYEQYF.

The V gene is TRBV5-1, the J gene TRBJ1-6; D is uncertain. The CDR3 loop spans 14 amino acids. Trimming left V 0 bases short and J 10 bases short, with 11 bases between. CDR1 and CDR2 (germline): SGHRS, YFSETQ. The CDR3 region is CASSLEDPGSPLHF. CDR3 nucleotide sequence: TGCGCCAGCAGCTTGGAAGACCCGGGGTCACCCCTCCACTTT. Filled out from reference TRBV5-1 and TRBJ1-6, the complete variable domain reads KAGVTQTPRYLIKTRGQQVTLSCSPISGHRSVSWYQQTPGQGLQFLFEYFSETQRNKGNFPGRFSGRQFSNSRSEMNVSTLELGDSALYLCASSLEDPGSPLHFGNGTRLTVT.

The chain employs TRBV5-1 and TRBJ1-2, with D possibly TRBD1 on 6 matching bases. Trimming removed 0 bases from V and 7 bases from J, with 13 bases in between. Germline assignment: CDR1 SGHRS and CDR2 YFSETQ. This CDR3 is built from 14 residues. The CDR3, as DNA: TGCGCCAGCAGCTTGGAAGGGGGGCCGGGTGGCTACACCTTC. It specifies CASSLEGGPGGYTF.

The chain links TRBV7-2 to TRBJ2-2, with 11 positions matching TRBD2. V shed 5 bases, J shed 6 bases, and the junction held 17 bases outside the gene matches. The CDR3 runs to 19 residues. Per the germline V gene, CDR1 is SGHTA and CDR2 is FQGNSA. The CDR3 bases are TGTGCCAGCAGCCCCCGACTAGCGGGAAGTCCCTCAAGGGCCGGGGAGCTGTTTTTT. This gives the protein CASSPRLAGSPSRAGELFF.

The chain couples TRBV28 to TRBJ1-1; 9 bases match TRBD1. This CDR3 contains 13 residues. V lost 3 bases, J lost 9 bases, and 5 bases stayed unmatched. Germline V CDR1 and CDR2: MDHEN, SYDVKM. In nucleotides, the CDR3 is TGTGCCAGCAGTTTCCAGGACAGGGGTAAAGCTTTCTTT. It is translated as CASSFQDRGKAFF.

The chain recombines TRBV7-9 with TRBJ1-5; TRBD1 aligns across 8 bases. Germline CDR1 is SEHNR and CDR2 is FQNEAQ (reference sequence). V shed 5 bases, J shed 6 bases, and the junction held 6 bases outside the gene matches. The CDR3 is 14 residues long. The CDR3 DNA reads TGTGCCAGCAGCCCTGCAGGGGGCGGTCAGCCCCAGCATTTT. The encoded protein is CASSPAGGGQPQHF.

This rearrangement joins TRBV5-1 to TRBJ2-5, with D tentatively TRBD1 (6 bases). CDR1 is SGHRS and CDR2 is YFSETQ in the germline V gene. V was clipped by 4 bases and J by 5 bases, with 18 bases between them. The CDR3 consists of 15 residues. DNA for the CDR3: TGCGCCAGCAGCCTCGGGACACCCGGCGGGGAGACCCAGTACTTC. Translating it yields CASSLGTPGGETQYF.

The chain combines TRBV19 with TRBJ1-2, with unresolved D. Trimming pared 7 bases from V and 6 bases from J, leaving 18 bases between. Germline V gene lookup returns CDR1 LNHDA and CDR2 SQIVND (reference sequence). CDR3 size: 14 residues. CDR3: CASKGQWELNGYTF. The CDR3 DNA follows: TGTGCCAGTAAAGGGCAGTGGGAGCTGAATGGCTACACCTTC.

This clone has just one count. The V gene is TRBV10-2, the J gene TRBJ1-1; no definite D call. The CDR3 consists of 13 residues. The germline CDR1 and CDR2 sequences are WSHSY and SAAADI. Trimming took off 2 bases at V and 1 base at J, with 5 bases between the two ends. CDR3 loop: CASSENENTEAFF. In DNA, the CDR3 is TGCGCCAGCAGTGAGAACGAGAACACTGAAGCTTTCTTT.

In DNA, the CDR3 is TGTGCCAGCAGCTTAGACGGCAGGGAACTCCCCCTCCACTTT. This gives the protein CASSLDGRELPLHF. The chain combines TRBV7-9 with TRBJ1-6; maybe TRBD1 (5 bases). Germline CDR1 is SEHNR and CDR2 is FQNEAQ (reference sequence). V was pared by 1 base and J by 13 bases, with 14 bases between. The CDR3 loop spans 14 amino acids.